The rows below give T cell receptor beta chains drawn from one sample of a study of blood T cell repertoires in COVID-19. Method: immunoSEQ multiplex PCR; TCRdb's copy keeps in-frame clones and lacks some. The table has some 320,000 clones, more than 75% seen once; the top ten hold roughly 2.6%. The sequenced material came from PBMCs or T cells enriched from blood (not recorded which). These receptors originate from a man between 60 and 75 years old who had recovered from COVID-19. CDR3s include the opening cysteine and the closing phenylalanine or tryptophan. Fields, in order: clone size, D gene, J gene, V gene, CDR3 DNA, CDR3 protein. A D gene is named only where the DNA matches it firmly. Clone size appears in some rows only: once, few, many, or a class for an expanded clone.

size: NA; D: TRBD2; J: TRBJ2-5; V: TRBV7-6; DNA: TGTGCCAGCAGCTTAACTAGCGGGGCAAAAGAGACCCAGTACTTC; CDR3: CASSLTSGAKETQYF
size: NA; D: NA; J: TRBJ2-1; V: TRBV7-3; DNA: TGTGCCAGCAGCCCGACTGTCAGCTCCTACAATGAGCAGTTCTTC; CDR3: CASSPTVSSYNEQFF
size: NA; D: NA; J: TRBJ2-7; V: TRBV2; DNA: TGTGCCAGCAGGAAGTTGGCAGACTCCTACGAGCAGTACTTC; CDR3: CASRKLADSYEQYF
size: NA; D: NA; J: TRBJ2-2; V: TRBV7-8; DNA: TGTGCCAGCAGCCAATCCGTAGGGGCGGTGGAGCTGTTTTTT; CDR3: CASSQSVGAVELFF
size: NA; D: TRBD1; J: TRBJ2-2; V: TRBV4-1; DNA: TGCGCCAGCAGCCCCCGGACAGGGGCCACCGGGGAGCTGTTTTTT; CDR3: CASSPRTGATGELFF
size: NA; D: TRBD1; J: TRBJ1-5; V: TRBV29-1; DNA: TGCAGCGTAGGACAGGGAGGCAATCAGCCCCAGCATTTT; CDR3: CSVGQGGNQPQHF
size: once; D: NA; J: TRBJ2-7; V: TRBV7-9; DNA: TGTGCCAGCAGCCCGGCGACGGCGGGACCTACCGGATACGAGCAGTACTTC; CDR3: CASSPATAGPTGYEQYF
size: NA; D: TRBD2; J: TRBJ2-3; V: TRBV10-3; DNA: TGTGCCATCAGTGAGCGGGAGGGCCTCACAGATACGCAGTATTTT; CDR3: CAISEREGLTDTQYF
size: NA; D: NA; J: TRBJ1-2; V: TRBV6-5; DNA: TGTGCCAGCAGCCCCCTCGTACGCGAGGACTATGGCTACACCTTC; CDR3: CASSPLVREDYGYTF
size: NA; D: TRBD2; J: TRBJ2-7; V: TRBV7-9; DNA: TGTGCCAGCAGCCAGGCAAGCGGGAGAAAAAGAGAGCAGTACTTC; CDR3: CASSQASGRKREQYF
size: NA; D: TRBD2; J: TRBJ2-3; V: TRBV3-1/TRBV3-2; DNA: TGTGCCAGCAGCCAAGATCCCCAGCGGGGGGGCCACCGCACAGATACGCAGTATTTT; CDR3: CASSQDPQRGGHRTDTQYF
size: NA; D: NA; J: TRBJ2-1; V: TRBV7-8; DNA: TGTGCCAGCAGCTTCAGGGAGGCCCCCTACAATGAGCAGTTCTTC; CDR3: CASSFREAPYNEQFF
size: NA; D: TRBD1; J: TRBJ1-4; V: TRBV5-1; DNA: TGCGCCAGCAGCTTGGGGACAGGTTTTGAAAAACTGTTTTTT; CDR3: CASSLGTGFEKLFF
size: NA; D: NA; J: TRBJ2-3; V: TRBV11-2; DNA: TGTGCCAGCAGCCCGAGCACAGATACGCAGTATTTT; CDR3: CASSPSTDTQYF
size: NA; D: NA; J: TRBJ1-3; V: TRBV19; DNA: TGTGCCAGTACCGCGGCAGAAGTTATCTCTGGAAACACCATATATTTT; CDR3: CASTAAEVISGNTIYF
size: NA; D: NA; J: TRBJ1-4; V: TRBV10-2; DNA: TGCGCCAGCGGCAGGGATACTAATGAAAAACTGTTTTTT; CDR3: CASGRDTNEKLFF
size: NA; D: TRBD2; J: TRBJ2-3; V: TRBV5-4; DNA: TGTGCCAGCAGCATCTCTAGCGGGGGATTTATCACAGATACGCAGTATTTT; CDR3: CASSISSGGFITDTQYF
size: NA; D: NA; J: TRBJ1-6; V: TRBV3-1/TRBV3-2; DNA: TGTGCCAGCAGCCAAGCACAGAGCTCCTATAATTCACCCCTCCACTTT; CDR3: CASSQAQSSYNSPLHF
size: NA; D: TRBD2; J: TRBJ2-3; V: TRBV11-2; DNA: TGTGCCAGCAGCAGATTTAGCGGGAGGGCCGGCACAGATACGCAGTATTTT; CDR3: CASSRFSGRAGTDTQYF
size: NA; D: NA; J: TRBJ2-7; V: TRBV2; DNA: TGTGCCAGCAGTGCATTCGCGGGACGGTCTGACGAGCAGTACTTC; CDR3: CASSAFAGRSDEQYF
size: few; D: NA; J: TRBJ2-7; V: TRBV9; DNA: TGTGCCAGCAGCCAGGGGCAGAAATACGAGCAGTACTTC; CDR3: CASSQGQKYEQYF
size: once; D: NA; J: TRBJ2-3; V: TRBV4-1; DNA: TGCGCCAGCAGCCAAGTTGCGGAAAGCACAGATACGCAGTATTTT; CDR3: CASSQVAESTDTQYF
size: NA; D: NA; J: TRBJ2-5; V: TRBV10-1; DNA: TGCGCCAGCAGTGCAATTTTCGGAGAGACCCAGTACTTC; CDR3: CASSAIFGETQYF
size: NA; D: TRBD1; J: TRBJ1-2; V: TRBV12-5; DNA: TGTGCTAGTGGTTTGGCGCCCGGGACAGGGGGCGTTGGCTACACCTTC; CDR3: CASGLAPGTGGVGYTF
size: NA; D: NA; J: TRBJ2-4; V: TRBV6-5; DNA: TGTGCCAGCAGTTACGAGGGCGGGGCAAACATTCAGTACTTC; CDR3: CASSYEGGANIQYF
size: NA; D: NA; J: TRBJ1-6; V: TRBV6-2/TRBV6-3; DNA: TGTGCCAGCAGTTACGTGGACAGCGCCAATTCACCCCTCCACTTT; CDR3: CASSYVDSANSPLHF
size: NA; D: NA; J: TRBJ2-3; V: TRBV15; DNA: TGTGCCACCAGCAACCCCATAGGCGAGATGGGGCCAGATACGCAGTATTTT; CDR3: CATSNPIGEMGPDTQYF
size: NA; D: TRBD2; J: TRBJ2-7; V: TRBV30; DNA: TGTGCCTGGAAGCCGGGGGGAATCTACGAGCAGTACTTC; CDR3: CAWKPGGIYEQYF
size: NA; D: TRBD1; J: TRBJ2-2; V: TRBV29-1; DNA: TGCAGCGCCAGGGGACAGGAAGGGACTAACACCGGGGAGCTGTTTTTT; CDR3: CSARGQEGTNTGELFF
size: NA; D: TRBD1; J: TRBJ2-1; V: TRBV18; DNA: TGTGCCAGCTCACCTCCCGGGACAGGTCTGAATGAGCAGTTCTTC; CDR3: CASSPPGTGLNEQFF
size: NA; D: TRBD1; J: TRBJ2-3; V: TRBV7-7; DNA: TGTGCTAGCAGCTTACTTCCCCCCGGACAGGTTTCAGATACGCAGTATTTT; CDR3: CASSLLPPGQVSDTQYF
size: once; D: NA; J: TRBJ1-2; V: TRBV2; DNA: TGTGCCAGCAGCCTCGGGGGTACGCTTGGCTACACCTTC; CDR3: CASSLGGTLGYTF
size: NA; D: NA; J: TRBJ1-1; V: TRBV6-5; DNA: TGTGCCAGCAAGCCCCCATCCGGGATGAACACTGAAGCTTTCTTT; CDR3: CASKPPSGMNTEAFF
size: NA; D: TRBD1; J: TRBJ1-4; V: TRBV23-1; DNA: TGCGCCAGCGGTCGGACAGGGAAGAAACTGTTTTTT; CDR3: CASGRTGKKLFF
size: NA; D: NA; J: TRBJ1-1; V: TRBV18; DNA: TGTGCCAGCTCCGAACAGGGTAGCGACACTGAAGCTTTCTTT; CDR3: CASSEQGSDTEAFF
size: NA; D: TRBD2; J: TRBJ2-7; V: TRBV5-1; DNA: TGCGCCAGCAGCTATGCACCCGGGACTAGCGGGACCCTAACCTACGAGCAGTACTTC; CDR3: CASSYAPGTSGTLTYEQYF
size: once; D: NA; J: TRBJ1-5; V: TRBV12-3/TRBV12-4; DNA: TGTGCCAGCTCGCGACAGACGAATCAGCCCCAGCATTTT; CDR3: CASSRQTNQPQHF
size: NA; D: NA; J: TRBJ1-2; V: TRBV29-1; DNA: TGCAGCGTTGCGACACCAAACTATGGCTACACCTTC; CDR3: CSVATPNYGYTF
size: NA; D: TRBD1; J: TRBJ2-7; V: TRBV27; DNA: TGTGCCAGCAGTTCGACAGGGTACTACGAGCAGTACTTC; CDR3: CASSSTGYYEQYF
size: NA; D: NA; J: TRBJ2-1; V: TRBV4-3; DNA: TGCGCCAGCAGCCCACAGGGTCGTTCCTACAATGAGCAGTTCTTC; CDR3: CASSPQGRSYNEQFF
size: NA; D: TRBD2; J: TRBJ2-3; V: TRBV5-5; DNA: TGTGCCAGCAGCTTTCCTGAGCGGGGGCACACAGATACGCAGTATTTT; CDR3: CASSFPERGHTDTQYF
size: NA; D: NA; J: TRBJ1-2; V: TRBV24-1; DNA: TGTGCCACCGGGGGCGAATCAGGCTCAGAGGGCTATGGCTACACCTTC; CDR3: CATGGESGSEGYGYTF
size: NA; D: TRBD1; J: TRBJ1-4; V: TRBV7-2; DNA: TGTGCCAGCAGCTTAGGGCAGGGGGCCACTAATGAAAAACTGTTTTTT; CDR3: CASSLGQGATNEKLFF
size: NA; D: NA; J: TRBJ1-2; V: TRBV5-4; DNA: TGTGCCAGCAGCCCACCGGTAGGGGAAAACAACTATGGCTACACCTTC; CDR3: CASSPPVGENNYGYTF
size: NA; D: NA; J: TRBJ2-3; V: TRBV7-3; DNA: TGTGCCAGCAGCTCGCGCTCTAGCACAGATACGCAGTATTTT; CDR3: CASSSRSSTDTQYF
size: few; D: NA; J: TRBJ1-2; V: TRBV12-3/TRBV12-4; DNA: TGTGCCAGCAGTGGAGGGACCTATGGCTACACCTTC; CDR3: CASSGGTYGYTF
size: NA; D: NA; J: TRBJ1-2; V: TRBV12-3/TRBV12-4; DNA: TGTGCCAGCAGTTTAGACAGGGACTATGGCTACACCTTC; CDR3: CASSLDRDYGYTF
size: NA; D: NA; J: TRBJ2-1; V: TRBV4-3; DNA: TGCGCCAGCAGCCTGTCTCGGAGCTCCTACAATGAGCAGTTCTTC; CDR3: CASSLSRSSYNEQFF
size: once; D: NA; J: TRBJ2-3; V: TRBV4-2; DNA: TGTGCCAGCAGCCAAGGGGGGGCGGGGGACTTCACAGATACGCAGTATTTT; CDR3: CASSQGGAGDFTDTQYF
size: NA; D: NA; J: TRBJ2-3; V: TRBV30; DNA: TGTGCCACGGGAACATACGGGGGCACAGATACGCAGTATTTT; CDR3: CATGTYGGTDTQYF
size: NA; D: TRBD1; J: TRBJ2-1; V: TRBV29-1; DNA: TGCAGCGGCAGGGGGAGCCCCTACAATGAGCAGTTCTTC; CDR3: CSGRGSPYNEQFF
size: NA; D: TRBD1; J: TRBJ1-1; V: TRBV12-3/TRBV12-4; DNA: TGTGCCAGCAAAGGACAGGGGTTCACTGAAGCTTTCTTT; CDR3: CASKGQGFTEAFF
size: few; D: NA; J: TRBJ1-1; V: TRBV20-1; DNA: TGCAGTGCTTCCCGGGGAGATTTGGCTTTCTTT; CDR3: CSASRGDLAFF
size: NA; D: NA; J: TRBJ1-5; V: TRBV5-8; DNA: TGTGCCAGCAGCCAATCTGTTAGTAGCAATCAGCCCCAGCATTTT; CDR3: CASSQSVSSNQPQHF
size: NA; D: NA; J: TRBJ1-1; V: TRBV6-2/TRBV6-3; DNA: TGTGCCAGCAGTTACTCGGGGAGCGGCACTGAAGCTTTCTTT; CDR3: CASSYSGSGTEAFF
size: NA; D: TRBD1; J: TRBJ1-2; V: TRBV11-1; DNA: TGTGCCAGCAGACCCATCGGACAGGGGATGGACTATGGCTACACCTTC; CDR3: CASRPIGQGMDYGYTF
size: NA; D: TRBD2; J: TRBJ2-1; V: TRBV4-1; DNA: TGCGCCAGCAGCCCCACTAGCGGGGGGGCTTGGGAGCAGTTCTTC; CDR3: CASSPTSGGAWEQFF
size: NA; D: NA; J: TRBJ1-1; V: TRBV3-1/TRBV3-2; DNA: TGTGCCAGCAGCCACCAGGGTGACACTGAAGCTTTCTTT; CDR3: CASSHQGDTEAFF
size: NA; D: NA; J: TRBJ2-7; V: TRBV4-1; DNA: TGCGCCAGCAGCCAAGAGGTGGGAGCCGACGAGCAGTACTTC; CDR3: CASSQEVGADEQYF